The clone carrying this T cell receptor beta chain was seen ten or more times. The target antigen is unknown. Germline V CDR1 and CDR2: SNHLY, FYNNEI. J was trimmed by 11 bases and V by 6 bases; bases with no gene match: 9. The CDR3 runs to 13 residues. This entry is derived from a study of CD8 T cells in ankylosing spondylitis. General observations from the study: Typical of ankylosing spondylitis blood, it appeared, was a TCR beta motif of under 10 highly homologous variants. A number of the motif variants had already been described in reactive arthritis synovial fluid and blood.

It was by quantitative 5'-RACE with molecular barcodes that TCR beta libraries were made. Using its own MiXCR run on the 5' RACE reads, TCRdb lists one record per CDR3 protein. There are around 88,000 distinct CDR3 sequences in the sample; around 10% occur only once, and 4% to 5.5% lies in the top ten. Sequencing input: blood, either unsorted or a sorted T cell fraction (not recorded which). This TCR was sampled from a male donor with ankylosing spondylitis or in good health (not recorded which). The chain has TRBV2 and TRBJ2-3, with 9 bases aligning to TRBD1. CDR3 sequence (DNA): TGTGCCAGCAGCCACCCGGGACAGGGTGGGCAGTATTTT. Translated: CASSHPGQGGQYF.